This paragraph covers one T cell receptor (beta chain) sequence. Its specificity is not known. The data derive from a study of human thymus T cells. Study results and limitations: Thymic and blood repertoires showed apparently biased V and J gene usage. Among unrelated individuals, related research reported thymic repertoires that overlapped highly.

Thymus was obtained from resections taken during corrective heart surgery. Healthy Finnish infants having corrective surgery for congenital heart defects served as donors. The CDR3 extends over 14 amino acids. V was cut by 3 bases and J by 10 bases, with 16 bases left in between. Germline V lookup: CDR1 SGHTA, CDR2 FQGNSA. Libraries were prepared by immunoSEQ multiplex PCR; TCRdb keeps only in-frame clonotypes and omits some of them. The sample comprises 100,000 to 150,000 clones, around 94% of which are singletons, and under 0.025% rests with the top ten. Sequenced input: thymus tissue. The gene calls are TRBV7-2 and TRBJ2-1, with a weak D call TRBD1 (5 bases). The TCR sequence derives from a boy under three years old with a congenital heart defect but otherwise immunologically healthy. The DNA for the CDR3 is TGTGCCAGCAGCTTCGGCAATGTAGCAGGGGAGCAGTTCTTC. Its protein is CASSFGNVAGEQFF.